The 5 T cell receptor beta chains below all came from one sample that was sequenced in a study of T-cell memory formation after mild COVID-19. TCRdb itself ran the 5' RACE reads through MiXCR, one entry per CDR3 protein. The repertoire includes fewer than 650,000 distinct CDR3 sequences, 17% of them detected once, and roughly 8.2% sits in the top ten. Sequencing was done on a sample of PBMCs or a T cell subset sorted from them (not recorded which). These TCRs come from an adult woman who had mild COVID-19 (a few samples of this study predate the infection). Cell type and time point are not known.

V is TRBV5-1 and J is TRBJ1-5; the D is unclear. This CDR3 has 14 amino acids. In germline, CDR1 is SGHRS, CDR2 YFSETQ. Trimming shortened V by 5 bases and J by 4 bases, and 13 bases separated the two germline ends. This CDR3 reads CASSPSTGNQPQHF. The DNA for the CDR3 is TGCGCCAGCAGTCCGTCAACTGGGAATCAGCCCCAGCATTTT. Supplemented by reference TRBV5-1 and TRBJ1-5, the full variable domain reads KAGVTQTPRYLIKTRGQQVTLSCSPISGHRSVSWYQQTPGQGLQFLFEYFSETQRNKGNFPGRFSGRQFSNSRSEMNVSTLELGDSALYLCASSPSTGNQPQHFGDGTRLSIL.

This clonotype was picked up a small number of times. The V and J genes are TRBV11-2 and TRBJ2-3, with 7 bases that match TRBD2. V shed 5 bases and J 2 bases; nucleotides not matched to a gene: 13. The germline V gene encodes CDR1 SGHAT and CDR2 FQNNGV. This CDR3 comprises 17 residues. The chain's CDR3 is CASSHGLGGGDTDTQYF. The CDR3 DNA reads TGTGCCAGCAGCCACGGGTTGGGCGGGGGAGACACAGATACGCAGTATTTT.

This chain links TRBV7-9 with TRBJ1-1; possible D gene TRBD1, 5 bases. The V and J ends lost 3 bases and 1 base respectively, with 12 bases between them. CDR1 is SEHNR and CDR2 is FQNEAQ in the germline V gene (reference sequence). The CDR3 consists of 15 residues. The CDR3 loop reads CASSLNLRENTEAFF. The CDR3 region has the DNA TGTGCCAGCAGCTTGAACCTCAGGGAGAACACTGAAGCTTTCTTT.

This clonotype has ten or more counts. The V and J genes are TRBV7-2 and TRBJ2-1; D gene ambiguous. The germline V gene encodes CDR1 SGHTA and CDR2 FQGNSA. V lost 1 base and J 0 bases, leaving 7 bases between the germline ends. This CDR3 has 15 amino acids. The CDR3 DNA follows: TGTGCCAGCAGCTTAGACTATACCTCCTACAATGAGCAGTTCTTC. This gives the protein CASSLDYTSYNEQFF.

The V gene is TRBV7-9, the J gene TRBJ1-2, with D possibly being TRBD1 (5 bases). V was shortened by 3 bases and J by 4 bases, with 15 bases between the two germline ends. The length of the CDR3 is 15 residues. Per the germline V gene, CDR1 is SEHNR and CDR2 is FQNEAQ (reference sequence). CDR3 sequence: CASSLEAGSFYGYTF. In nucleotides, the CDR3 is TGTGCCAGCAGCTTGGAGGCAGGGTCATTCTATGGCTACACCTTC.